A selection of T cell receptor beta chains follows, all from one sample in a study of blood T cell repertoires in COVID-19. Some clones are missing from TCRdb's copy, which holds only in-frame ones; the method was immunoSEQ multiplex PCR. The repertoire holds 25,000 to 35,000 clones, with approximately 88% as singletons. Material for sequencing was peripheral blood. The source is a human donor in a cohort sampled during active COVID-19. Each CDR3 is given with its conserved first and last residue. The order of the fields is J gene, V gene, D gene, CDR3 DNA, CDR3 protein. D genes are given only for firm matches.

J: TRBJ2-7; V: TRBV7-2; D: TRBD2; DNA: TGTGCCAGCAGCTTAAACCCCGGGGGTAGCGGGGGCTACGAGCAGTACTTC; CDR3: CASSLNPGGSGGYEQYF
J: TRBJ2-5; V: TRBV5-6; D: NA; DNA: TGTGCCAGCAGCAATAGGAGAAGAGAAGAGACCCAGTACTTC; CDR3: CASSNRRREETQYF
J: TRBJ1-4; V: TRBV9; D: NA; DNA: TGTGCCAGCAGCCCGGCACCCCTGGGGGGTAATGAAAAACTGTTTTTT; CDR3: CASSPAPLGGNEKLFF
J: TRBJ1-2; V: TRBV14; D: TRBD1; DNA: TGTGCCAGCAGCCTAGGACAGGGCCGCTCCTATGGCTACACCTTC; CDR3: CASSLGQGRSYGYTF
J: TRBJ2-7; V: TRBV5-4; D: NA; DNA: TGTGCCAGCAGCTTTCAGGGGAGCGACTACGAGCAGTACTTC; CDR3: CASSFQGSDYEQYF
J: TRBJ2-5; V: TRBV5-8; D: TRBD2; DNA: TGTGCCAGCAGCTTGACTAGCGGGGGGGCCGCGGAGACCCAGTACTTC; CDR3: CASSLTSGGAAETQYF
J: TRBJ2-7; V: TRBV6-2/TRBV6-3; D: TRBD1; DNA: TGTGCCAGCAGTCGGGACAGCCAGACCTACGAGCAGTACTTC; CDR3: CASSRDSQTYEQYF
J: TRBJ2-3; V: TRBV21-1; D: NA; DNA: TGTGCCAGCAGCAAAGGGGGTGTTATGGTGGGGGCTCTAGCAGATACGCAGTATTTT; CDR3: CASSKGGVMVGALADTQYF
J: TRBJ1-2; V: TRBV7-2; D: NA; DNA: TGTGCCAGCAACTGGAGGTCTAGCTATGGCTACACCTTC; CDR3: CASNWRSSYGYTF
J: TRBJ2-3; V: TRBV25-1; D: TRBD2; DNA: TGTGCCAGCGTGTCACTAGCGGGGTTGTTTTTT; CDR3: CASVSLAGLFF